What follows describes a single T cell receptor beta chain. The table came from immunoSEQ multiplex PCR; TCRdb's copy has only in-frame clones and leaves some out. The data contain a few hundred thousand clones, around 90% of them singletons. This entry belongs to a study of blood T cell repertoires in COVID-19. The CDR3 is made up of 15 amino acids. J gave up 5 bases and V 1 base, and 6 bases lay outside the gene matches. CDR1 is SGHRS, CDR2 YFSETQ, per germline. The V and J genes are TRBV5-1 and TRBJ2-3; 8 positions match TRBD2. The sequence was collected from an older woman in a cohort exposed to, infected with or recovered from COVID-19 (not recorded which). The sequenced sample was PBMCs or T cells enriched from blood (not recorded which). The CDR3, as DNA: TGCGCCAGCAGCTTGATGGCGGGAGGCCAAGATACGCAGTATTTT. It codes for CASSLMAGGQDTQYF. The complete variable domain, with remaining parts taken from reference TRBV5-1 and TRBJ2-3, reads KAGVTQTPRYLIKTRGQQVTLSCSPISGHRSVSWYQQTPGQGLQFLFEYFSETQRNKGNFPGRFSGRQFSNSRSEMNVSTLELGDSALYLCASSLMAGGQDTQYFGPGTRLTVL.